This T cell receptor (beta chain) was identified in a study of cytomegalovirus exposure and HLA in healthy donors. The CDR3 is made up of 16 amino acids. Trimming removed 5 bases from V and 4 bases from J, with 20 bases in between. CDR1 is MNHEY and CDR2 is SMNVEV in the germline V gene (reference sequence). Here immunoSEQ multiplex PCR was the method, and the copy in TCRdb shows in-frame clones only, minus some. There are under 300,000 clones in the sample; approximately 86% occur only once, and approximately 1% lies in the top ten. This chain links TRBV27 with TRBJ1-1; no definite D call. This sequence was found in a woman aged 18-35 years in good health and CMV-seronegative. The sequenced sample was PBMCs. CDR3 protein: CASSPHGRGKSTEAFF. For the CDR3, the DNA is TGTGCCAGCAGTCCCCATGGACGGGGAAAGAGCACTGAAGCTTTCTTT.